This T cell receptor beta chain was recorded in a study of T cell responses to AZD1222 COVID-19 vaccine. General study results and limits: Among those given AZD1222, only five to seven were seropositive at baseline. Spike-specific TCR breadth and depth were elevated following two AZD1222 doses.

V lost 5 bases, J lost 0 bases, and 20 bases lay in between. Looked up from germline, CDR1 is SEHNR and CDR2 is FQNEAQ (reference sequence). The CDR3 spans 19 residues. Produced via immunoSEQ multiplex PCR; TCRdb's table is partial and in-frame only. Here the sample spans around 77,000 clones, 86% being singletons. Turning to this clone: Its antigen is still unknown.

This TCR was sampled from an adult in good health. Sample: peripheral blood, taken on day 0 of AZD1222 vaccination. J is TRBJ2-6 and V is TRBV7-9; D gene unclear. The CDR3 nucleotides read TGTGCCAGCAGCCCCGCTGAGGCCGTCGTCCACTCTGGGGCCAACGTCCTGACTTTC. Protein sequence: CASSPAEAVVHSGANVLTF.